Following are 20 T cell receptor beta chains from one sample sequenced in a study of vaccination and CD4 T cells after COVID-19. Antigens of these TCRs are unknown. The treatment was: roughly 11-day PBMC culture with coronavirus spike peptide pools or control peptides (ViraFEST assay). The Oncomine TCR Beta short-read assay sequenced DNA from cultured CD4+ T cells. TCRdb reprocessed the PCR reads with MiXCR, giving one entry per CDR3 protein. The repertoire has about 18,000 distinct CDR3 sequences, about 56% of them found once; the top ten carry around a tenth. Specimen: CD4+ T cells from blood, cultured in vitro. These receptors were taken from a human donor who had recovered from COVID-19.

The chain combines TRBV6-1 with TRBJ2-6, with D possibly matching TRBD2 (5 bases). The V gene lost 6 bases and the J gene lost 2 bases, with 5 bases spanning the gap. From germline, CDR1 is MNHNS and CDR2 SASEGT. CDR3 size: 13 residues. In DNA form, the CDR3 reads TGTGCCAGCAGGGAGGCTGGGGCCAACGTCCTGACTTTC. This codes for CASREAGANVLTF.

The chain employs TRBV5-8 and TRBJ1-1; 8 bases agree with TRBD1. Per germline, CDR1 SGHTS and CDR2 YDEGEE. The V gene end was trimmed by 4 bases and the J gene end by 4 bases; junction bases not matched to a gene: 6. The CDR3 totals 14 residues. This CDR3 is CASSRTGWSTEAFF. The CDR3 nucleotides read TGTGCCAGCAGCCGGACAGGGTGGAGCACTGAAGCTTTCTTT.

V and J are TRBV20-1 and TRBJ2-5; TRBD1 matches at 7 bases. The CDR3 is made up of 16 amino acids. J gave up 5 bases and V 0 bases, and 12 bases lay outside the gene matches. CDR1 DFQATT and CDR2 SNEGSKA come from the germline V gene (reference sequence). Here the CDR3 DNA reads TGCAGTGCTAGAGATCCTTCAGGGGGTATAGATGAGACCCAGTACTTC. This encodes CSARDPSGGIDETQYF.

V is TRBV20-1 and J is TRBJ2-5; 7 positions agree with TRBD1. Germline CDR1 and CDR2: DFQATT and SNEGSKA (reference sequence). This CDR3 is 15 amino acids long. J gave up 3 bases and V 5 bases, and 12 bases lay outside the gene matches. The CDR3 region is CSAGPGTAPEETQYF. CDR3 bases: TGCAGTGCTGGCCCCGGGACAGCCCCAGAAGAGACCCAGTACTTC.

The chain couples TRBV11-3 to TRBJ1-2; TRBD1 agrees at 7 bases. J gave up 3 bases and V 5 bases, and 3 bases lay outside the gene matches. Germline loops: CDR1 SGHNT, CDR2 YENEEA. The CDR3 loop spans 13 amino acids. CDR3 sequence (DNA): TGTGCCAGCAGCCCCGGACAGGACTATGGCTACACCTTC. Protein sequence: CASSPGQDYGYTF.

The chain couples TRBV6-2 or TRBV6-3 to TRBJ2-5; D uncertain. CDR1 MNHEY and CDR2 SVGEGT come from the germline V gene. The germline V and J ends were trimmed by 2 bases and 2 bases, with 12 bases remaining between them. The length of the CDR3 is 15 residues. Written as DNA, the CDR3 is TGTGCCAGCAGTTACCAGGCCTCGAATCAAGAGACCCAGTACTTC. This sequence encodes CASSYQASNQETQYF.

The genes are TRBV27 and TRBJ1-6, with D hard to call. The germline V gene has CDR1 MNHEY and CDR2 SMNVEV (reference sequence). The CDR3 is made up of 17 amino acids. Trimming took off 0 bases at V and 9 bases at J, with 18 bases between the two ends. The CDR3 DNA reads TGTGCCAGCAGTTTATCGAATCTTATAGGGAGAGGTTCACCCCTCCACTTT. Its protein is CASSLSNLIGRGSPLHF.

This clonotype was seen only a few times. The chain joins TRBV24-1 to TRBJ1-1; 10 positions agree with TRBD1. J gave up 7 bases and V 5 bases, and 6 bases lay outside the gene matches. The CDR3 runs 14 residues. Germline lookup yields CDR1 KGHDR and CDR2 SFDVKD. The CDR3 is CATSGETGGNEAFF. The CDR3 DNA reads TGTGCCACCAGTGGTGAGACAGGGGGCAATGAAGCTTTCTTT.

The chain joins TRBV7-8 to TRBJ1-1; no definite D call. The ends were cut back, 1 base at V and 6 bases at J, with 3 bases in the middle. The CDR3 spans 11 residues. The germline gives CDR1 SGHVS, CDR2 FQNEAQ. The CDR3 loop reads CASSLDSEAFF. The CDR3 DNA reads TGTGCCAGCAGCTTAGACTCTGAAGCTTTCTTT.

The J gene is TRBJ1-1, the V gene TRBV18, with a possible D match to TRBD1 (6 bases). V shed 3 bases and J shed 1 base, with 9 bases lying between them. The CDR3 is made up of 14 amino acids. Germline assignment: CDR1 KGHSH and CDR2 LQKENI. CDR3 residues: CASSPQGPNTEAFF. CDR3 coding DNA: TGTGCCAGCTCACCGCAGGGGCCGAACACTGAAGCTTTCTTT.

This clonotype has only a few counts. The chain employs TRBV9 and TRBJ1-6; 7 nucleotides agree with TRBD1. The junction had 7 bases not matched to a gene; V was cut back by 3 bases and J by 10 bases. The CDR3 is 14 amino acids. CDR1 and CDR2 (germline): SGDLS, YYNGEE. CDR3 amino acids: CASSARQGGSPLHF. CDR3 coding DNA: TGTGCCAGCAGCGCGAGACAGGGTGGATCACCCCTCCACTTT.

This sequence joins TRBV12-3 or TRBV12-4 and TRBJ1-3, with D uncertain. The ends were cut back, 6 bases at V and 0 bases at J, with 9 bases in the middle. The CDR3 runs to 14 residues. The CDR3 is CASSPSLSGNTIYF. DNA for the CDR3: TGTGCCAGCAGCCCTAGCCTCTCTGGAAACACCATATATTTT.

CDR3 sequence reads: CAWSVEVGLLPNSPLHF. The DNA for the CDR3 is TGTGCCTGGAGTGTGGAAGTGGGCCTCCTCCCGAATTCACCCCTCCACTTT. The chain links TRBV30 to TRBJ1-6; D gene uncertain. The germline gives CDR1 GTSNPN, CDR2 SVGIG (reference sequence). V shed 0 bases and J shed 7 bases, with 19 bases lying between them. This CDR3 comprises 17 residues.

The V call is TRBV20-1, the J call TRBJ1-1; D is unclear. The CDR3 spans 16 residues. The germline V gene encodes CDR1 DFQATT and CDR2 SNEGSKA (reference sequence). V dropped 3 bases and J dropped 3 bases, with 20 bases sitting between them. The CDR3: CSASIGGSAAHTEAFF. The CDR3 DNA reads as TGCAGTGCTAGCATCGGAGGCTCGGCCGCCCACACTGAAGCTTTCTTT.

The chain carries TRBV4-1 and TRBJ1-2, with D perhaps matching TRBD1 (5 bases). The CDR3 covers 15 residues. Per the germline V gene, CDR1 is MGHRA and CDR2 is YSYEKL. Trimming stripped 4 bases from V and 5 bases from J, with 17 bases between. Written as DNA, the CDR3 is TGCGCCAGCAGCCCAGGGATTGGACAATTATATGGCTACACCTTC. Encoded protein: CASSPGIGQLYGYTF.

This clonotype has just one count. The chain employs TRBV21-1 and TRBJ2-3; the table's TRBD2 call for D was not verified on the DNA. TRBV21-1 is an annotated pseudogene. The CDR3 loop spans 16 amino acids. The CDR3 bases are TGTGCCAGCAGCAACGGATCTAGCGGGAGTAGGTATACGCAGTATTTT. As protein: CASSNGSSGSRYTQYF.

V and J are TRBV9 and TRBJ1-6; D call uncertain. CDR1 and CDR2 (germline): SGDLS, YYNGEE. The CDR3 length is 17 residues. V was trimmed by 3 bases and J by 10 bases, leaving 23 bases between them. The CDR3 DNA reads as TGTGCCAGCAGCGGACGGAAAAGGCTGGGAAGAAACTCACCCCTCCACTTT. Translated: CASSGRKRLGRNSPLHF.

Comment on this clonotype: At one end the junction does not follow the germline gene, possibly because of a read error. The V call is TRBV6-1, the J call TRBJ1-2; D is possibly TRBD1 (6 bases). Germline V gene data show CDR1 as MNHNS and CDR2 as SASEGT. The CDR3 runs to 10 residues. Here the CDR3 reads CASSVRDTNF. The CDR3 coding sequence is TGTGCCAGCAGTGTCCGGGACACCAACTTC.

The chain joins TRBV19 to TRBJ2-2; D not certain. The CDR3 sequence is 13 residues long. Germline lookup yields CDR1 LNHDA and CDR2 SQIVND (reference sequence). Trimming cost V 7 bases and J 5 bases, with 11 bases left between them. DNA of the CDR3: TGTGCCAGTAAAGTGGTTGGTACCGGGGAGCTGTTTTTT. As protein: CASKVVGTGELFF.

The rearrangement joins TRBV20-1 to TRBJ1-1, with D possibly being TRBD1 (5 bases). Germline loops: CDR1 DFQATT, CDR2 SNEGSKA (reference sequence). The CDR3 sequence is 14 residues long. The V and J ends lost 1 base and 8 bases respectively, with 17 bases between them. CDR3 residues: CSARVTGPLGEAFF. The CDR3 nucleotides are TGCAGTGCTAGAGTCACAGGCCCGTTAGGGGAAGCTTTCTTT.